The following is a T cell receptor beta chain sequence with its context. Its target is not known. Assay used: immunoSEQ multiplex PCR; TCRdb lists only in-frame clones, some missing. The repertoire holds over 35,000 clones, with around 84% as singletons. The sample originates from a study of a mutant IDH1 vaccine in newly diagnosed glioma. For the study at large: The patients were given eight vaccinations, one each in weeks 1, 3, 5, 7, 11, 15, 19 and 23. Of the patients given treatment, approximately 60% were male and approximately 38% were female, and a mean age of roughly 40 years was recorded.

Sample time point: week 23, last vaccination. Topical imiquimod was applied with each vaccine dose, which held 300 ug of mutant IDH1 20-mer peptide. Donor tumors were new WHO grade 3 or 4 IDH1-mutant, ATRX-lost astrocytomas. Points from the study as a whole: Of the patients, approximately 93% had vaccine-induced immune responses.

Specimen: PBMCs, collected from a glioma patient whose treatment included an IDH1 peptide vaccine. This TCR was sampled from a woman aged 18-29 years with glioma. Some clones in this sample may be carry-over from other donors' samples.

The CDR3 protein is CASAPGANGETQYF. DNA of the CDR3: TGTGCCAGCGCTCCCGGGGCAAATGGGGAGACCCAGTACTTC. The chain recombines TRBV27 with TRBJ2-5, with D perhaps TRBD1 or TRBD2 (5 bases each). CDR1 is MNHEY and CDR2 is SMNVEV in the germline V gene (reference sequence). The CDR3 totals 14 residues. The germline V and J ends were trimmed by 8 bases and 5 bases, with 18 bases remaining between them.